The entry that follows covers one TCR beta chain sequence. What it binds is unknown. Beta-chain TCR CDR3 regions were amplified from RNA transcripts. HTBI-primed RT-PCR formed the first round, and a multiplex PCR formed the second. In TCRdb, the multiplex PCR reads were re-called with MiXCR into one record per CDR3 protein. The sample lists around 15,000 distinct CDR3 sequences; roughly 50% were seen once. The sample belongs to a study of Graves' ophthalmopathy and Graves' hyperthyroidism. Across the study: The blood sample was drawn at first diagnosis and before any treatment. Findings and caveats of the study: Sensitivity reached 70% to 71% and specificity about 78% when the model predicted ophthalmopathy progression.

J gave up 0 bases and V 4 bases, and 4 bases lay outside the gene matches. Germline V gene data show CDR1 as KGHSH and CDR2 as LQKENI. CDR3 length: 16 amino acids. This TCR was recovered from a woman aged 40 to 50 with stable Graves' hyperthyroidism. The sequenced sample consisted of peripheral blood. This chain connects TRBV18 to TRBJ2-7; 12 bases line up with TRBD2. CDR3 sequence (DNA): TGTGCCAGCTCACTAACTAGCGGGGGGAGCTCCTACGAGCAGTACTTC. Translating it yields CASSLTSGGSSYEQYF.